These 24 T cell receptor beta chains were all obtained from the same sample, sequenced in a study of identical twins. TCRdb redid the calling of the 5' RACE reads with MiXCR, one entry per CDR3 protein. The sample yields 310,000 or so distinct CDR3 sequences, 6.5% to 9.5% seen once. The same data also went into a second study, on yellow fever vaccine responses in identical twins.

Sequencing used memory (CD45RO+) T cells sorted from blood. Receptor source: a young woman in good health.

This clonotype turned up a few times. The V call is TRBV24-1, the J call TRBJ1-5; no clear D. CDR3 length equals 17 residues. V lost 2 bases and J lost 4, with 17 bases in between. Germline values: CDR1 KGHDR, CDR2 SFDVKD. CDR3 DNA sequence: TGTGCCACCAGTGATTCTATTGAGGGTGGTGGGAATCAGCCCCAGCATTTT. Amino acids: CATSDSIEGGGNQPQHF.

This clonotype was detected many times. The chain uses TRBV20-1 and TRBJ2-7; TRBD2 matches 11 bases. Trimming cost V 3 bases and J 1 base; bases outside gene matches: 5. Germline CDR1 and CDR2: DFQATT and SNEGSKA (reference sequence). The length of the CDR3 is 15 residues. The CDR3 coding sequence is TGCAGTGCTAGGGGGGGGACTAGCGGTTCCTACGAGCAGTACTTC. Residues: CSARGGTSGSYEQYF.

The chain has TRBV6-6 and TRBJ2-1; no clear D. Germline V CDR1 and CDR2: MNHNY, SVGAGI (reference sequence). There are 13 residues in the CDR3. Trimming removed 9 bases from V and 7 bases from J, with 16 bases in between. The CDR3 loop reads CASLGRPGNEQFF. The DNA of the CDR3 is TGTGCCAGTCTCGGGCGCCCCGGGAATGAGCAGTTCTTC.

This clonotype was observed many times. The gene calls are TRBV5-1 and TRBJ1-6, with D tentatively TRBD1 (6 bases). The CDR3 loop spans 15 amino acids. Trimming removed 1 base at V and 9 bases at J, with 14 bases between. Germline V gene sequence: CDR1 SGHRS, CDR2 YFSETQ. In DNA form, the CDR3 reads TGCGCCAGCAGCTTGTTGGACCAGGGGAGTTCACCCCTCCACTTT. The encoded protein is CASSLLDQGSSPLHF.

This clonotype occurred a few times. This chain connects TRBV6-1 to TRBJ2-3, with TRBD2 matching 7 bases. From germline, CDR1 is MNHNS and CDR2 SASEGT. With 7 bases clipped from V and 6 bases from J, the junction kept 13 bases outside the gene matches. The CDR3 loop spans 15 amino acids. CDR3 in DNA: TGTGCCAGCACCTCCCCAGGGAGGGATAGGGATACGCAGTATTTT. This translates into CASTSPGRDRDTQYF.

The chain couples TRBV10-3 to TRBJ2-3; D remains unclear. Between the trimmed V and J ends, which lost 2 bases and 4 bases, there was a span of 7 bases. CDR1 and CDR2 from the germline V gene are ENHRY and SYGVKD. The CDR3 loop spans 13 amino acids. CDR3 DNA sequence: TGTGCCATCAGTGAGACATTTGCAGATACGCAGTATTTT. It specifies CAISETFADTQYF.

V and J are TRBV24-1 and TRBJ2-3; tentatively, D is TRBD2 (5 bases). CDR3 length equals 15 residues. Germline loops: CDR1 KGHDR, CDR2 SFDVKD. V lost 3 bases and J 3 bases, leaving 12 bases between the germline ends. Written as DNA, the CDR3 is TGTGCCACCAGTGATAGGGCCTCGGGAACAGATACGCAGTATTTT. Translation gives CATSDRASGTDTQYF.

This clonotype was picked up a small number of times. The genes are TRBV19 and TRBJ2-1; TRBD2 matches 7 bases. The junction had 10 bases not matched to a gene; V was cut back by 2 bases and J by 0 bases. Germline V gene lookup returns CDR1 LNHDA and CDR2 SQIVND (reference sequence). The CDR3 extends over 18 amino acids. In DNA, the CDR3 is TGTGCCAGTAGTATACAAGGAGCGGGGCCAAGCTCCTACAATGAGCAGTTCTTC. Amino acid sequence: CASSIQGAGPSSYNEQFF.

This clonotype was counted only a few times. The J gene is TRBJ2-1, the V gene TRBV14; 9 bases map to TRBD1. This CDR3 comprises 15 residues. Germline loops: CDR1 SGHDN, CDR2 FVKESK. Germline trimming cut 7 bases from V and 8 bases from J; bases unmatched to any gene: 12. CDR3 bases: TGTGCCAGCACCACCGGGACAGGGTTCTCGGATGAGCAGTTCTTC. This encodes CASTTGTGFSDEQFF.

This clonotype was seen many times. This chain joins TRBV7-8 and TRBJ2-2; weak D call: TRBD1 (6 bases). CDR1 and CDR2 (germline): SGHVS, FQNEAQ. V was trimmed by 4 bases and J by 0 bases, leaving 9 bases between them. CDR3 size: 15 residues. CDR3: CASSSGTPNTGELFF. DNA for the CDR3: TGTGCCAGCAGCTCTGGGACACCGAACACCGGGGAGCTGTTTTTT.

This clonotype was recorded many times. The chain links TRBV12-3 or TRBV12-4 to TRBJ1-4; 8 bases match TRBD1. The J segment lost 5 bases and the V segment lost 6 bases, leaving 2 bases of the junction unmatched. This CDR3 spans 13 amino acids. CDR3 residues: CASRGTGNEKLFF. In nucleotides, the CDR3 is TGTGCCAGCAGAGGGACAGGAAATGAAAAACTGTTTTTT.

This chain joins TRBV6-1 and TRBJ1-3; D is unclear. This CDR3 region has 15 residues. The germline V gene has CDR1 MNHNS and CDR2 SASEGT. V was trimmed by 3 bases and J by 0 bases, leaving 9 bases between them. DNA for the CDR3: TGTGCCAGCAGTGACACGATGAGCTCTGGAAACACCATATATTTT. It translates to CASSDTMSSGNTIYF.

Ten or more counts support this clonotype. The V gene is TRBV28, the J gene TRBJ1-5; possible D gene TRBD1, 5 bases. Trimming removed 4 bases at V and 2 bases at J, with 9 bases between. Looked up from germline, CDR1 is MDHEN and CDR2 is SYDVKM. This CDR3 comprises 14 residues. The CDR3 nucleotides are TGTGCCAGCAGTTCGGGGGGGGGCAATCAGCCCCAGCATTTT. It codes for CASSSGGGNQPQHF.

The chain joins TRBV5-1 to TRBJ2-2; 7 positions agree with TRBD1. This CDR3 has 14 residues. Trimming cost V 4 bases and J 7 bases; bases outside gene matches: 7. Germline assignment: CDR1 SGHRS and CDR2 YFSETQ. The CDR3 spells CASSPTGNGGELFF. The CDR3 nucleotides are TGCGCCAGCAGCCCGACAGGGAATGGCGGGGAGCTGTTTTTT.

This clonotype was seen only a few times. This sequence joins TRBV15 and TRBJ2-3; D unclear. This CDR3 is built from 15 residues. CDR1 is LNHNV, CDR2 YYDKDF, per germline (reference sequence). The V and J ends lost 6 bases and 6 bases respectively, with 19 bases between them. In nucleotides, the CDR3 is TGTGCCACCAGGCTTAACACTGGCTCCATGGATACGCAGTATTTT. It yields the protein CATRLNTGSMDTQYF.

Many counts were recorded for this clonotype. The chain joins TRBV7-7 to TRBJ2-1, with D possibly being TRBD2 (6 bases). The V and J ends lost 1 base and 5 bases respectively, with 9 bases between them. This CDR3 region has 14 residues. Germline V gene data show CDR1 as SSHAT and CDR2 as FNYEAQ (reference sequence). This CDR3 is CASSLGGTHNEQFF. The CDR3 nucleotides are TGTGCCAGCAGCTTAGGCGGGACCCACAATGAGCAGTTCTTC.

The CDR3 coding sequence is TGTGCCAGCAGCTTTGACGGGCCCAACAATGAGCAGTTCTTC. This encodes CASSFDGPNNEQFF. The chain couples TRBV7-9 to TRBJ2-1, with D uncertain. Trimming pared 3 bases from V and 5 bases from J, leaving 11 bases between. This CDR3 spans 14 amino acids. Germline CDR1 and CDR2: SEHNR and FQNEAQ (reference sequence).

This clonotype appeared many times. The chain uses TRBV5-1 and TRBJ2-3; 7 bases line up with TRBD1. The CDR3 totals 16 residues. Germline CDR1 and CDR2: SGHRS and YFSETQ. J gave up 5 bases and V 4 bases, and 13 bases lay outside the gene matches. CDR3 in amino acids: CASSTAGGQWGDTQYF. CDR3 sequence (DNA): TGCGCCAGCAGCACCGCAGGGGGTCAGTGGGGAGATACGCAGTATTTT.

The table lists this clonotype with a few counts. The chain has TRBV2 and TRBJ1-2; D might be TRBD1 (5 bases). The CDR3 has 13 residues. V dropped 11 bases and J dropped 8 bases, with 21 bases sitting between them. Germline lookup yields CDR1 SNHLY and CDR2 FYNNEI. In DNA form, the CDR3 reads TGTGCCGGTCGGGACGGCCCTAACGGGGGCTACACCTTC. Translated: CAGRDGPNGGYTF.

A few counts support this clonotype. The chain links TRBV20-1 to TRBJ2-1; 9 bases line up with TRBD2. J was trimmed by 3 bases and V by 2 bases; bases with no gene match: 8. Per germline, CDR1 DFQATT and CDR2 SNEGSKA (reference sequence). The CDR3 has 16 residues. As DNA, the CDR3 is TGCAGTGCTAGACCTAGCGGGGCACAAATCTACAATGAGCAGTTCTTC. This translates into CSARPSGAQIYNEQFF.

CDR3 bases: TGTGCCACCAGCAGATCCGGACTAGCGGGAGGACCCTATCACGAGCAGTACTTC. Protein sequence: CATSRSGLAGGPYHEQYF. The chain joins TRBV15 to TRBJ2-7, with 14 bases fitting TRBD2. The CDR3 length is 18 residues. Germline values: CDR1 LNHNV, CDR2 YYDKDF (reference sequence). J lost 5 bases, V lost 2 bases, and 11 bases had no gene match.

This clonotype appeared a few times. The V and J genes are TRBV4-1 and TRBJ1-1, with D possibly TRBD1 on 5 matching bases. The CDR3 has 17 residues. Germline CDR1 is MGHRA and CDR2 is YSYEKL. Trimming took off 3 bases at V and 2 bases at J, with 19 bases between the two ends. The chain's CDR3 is CASSHSRTPTSNTEAFF. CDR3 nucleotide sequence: TGCGCCAGCAGCCACTCCCGGACACCCACCTCCAACACTGAAGCTTTCTTT.

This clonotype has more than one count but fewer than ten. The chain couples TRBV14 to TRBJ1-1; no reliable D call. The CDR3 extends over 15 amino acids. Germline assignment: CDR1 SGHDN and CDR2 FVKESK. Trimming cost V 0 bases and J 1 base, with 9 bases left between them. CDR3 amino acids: CASSQEAGRNTEAFF. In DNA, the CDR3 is TGTGCCAGCAGCCAAGAGGCAGGACGGAACACTGAAGCTTTCTTT.

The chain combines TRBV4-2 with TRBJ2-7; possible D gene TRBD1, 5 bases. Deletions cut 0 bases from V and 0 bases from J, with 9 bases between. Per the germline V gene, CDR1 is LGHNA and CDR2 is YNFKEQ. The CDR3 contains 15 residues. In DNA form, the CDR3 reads TGTGCCAGCAGCCAAGATACAGGTACCTCCTACGAGCAGTACTTC. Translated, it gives CASSQDTGTSYEQYF.